One and the same sample provided the 9 T cell receptor beta chains below, sequenced in a study of blood T cells in healthy people across ages. A sample-barcoded 5' primer and a J-beta primer mix were used in a second PCR of about 7 to 11 cycles. TCRdb analysed the 5' RACE reads with MiXCR anew, one entry per CDR3 protein. The sample has roughly 730,000 distinct CDR3 sequences, 56% seen once. Sequences were obtained from blood. The receptors were gathered from a middle-aged man in good health.

This clonotype occurred a few times. The junction shows a germline mismatch at one end, possibly a read error. The chain employs TRBV4-2 and TRBJ1-2, with 8 bases matching TRBD1. This CDR3 has 14 residues. The germline V gene has CDR1 LGHNA and CDR2 YNFKEQ. CDR3: CASSEDRGLSGYTF. The CDR3 coding sequence is TGTGCCAGCAGCGAAGACAGGGGCCTGTCTGGCTACACCTTC.

The chain is built from TRBV10-3 and TRBJ2-1, with 8 positions matching TRBD2. Germline V CDR1 and CDR2: ENHRY, SYGVKD. CDR3 length: 18 residues. V lost 2 bases to trimming and J lost 0 bases; unmatched junction nucleotides: 9. CDR3 amino acids: CAISERGLGLSSYNEQFF. DNA for the CDR3: TGTGCCATCAGTGAGAGGGGACTAGGGCTGAGCTCCTACAATGAGCAGTTCTTC.

The chain has TRBV7-3 and TRBJ1-2; D gene unclear. The CDR3 runs to 16 residues. V was clipped by 0 bases and J by 0 bases, with 11 bases between them. From germline, CDR1 is SGHTA and CDR2 FQGTGA. The CDR3 bases are TGTGCCAGCAGCTTAACGCAACATTCAACTAACTATGGCTACACCTTC. Amino acids: CASSLTQHSTNYGYTF.

This chain connects TRBV20-1 to TRBJ2-7, with TRBD1 matching 9 bases. CDR1 and CDR2 (germline): DFQATT, SNEGSKA (reference sequence). The ends lost 3 bases at V and 7 bases at J; junction bases unmatched: 16. This CDR3 is 16 amino acids long. In nucleotides, the CDR3 is TGCAGTGCTAGCTTCCCAGGACAGGGGATTCGGAATGAGCAGTACTTC. It codes for CSASFPGQGIRNEQYF.

This clonotype showed up just once. The rearrangement uses TRBV7-9 and TRBJ2-1, with TRBD2 identical over 13 bases. This CDR3 spans 14 amino acids. After removal of 6 bases from V and 8 bases from J, the junction contained 4 bases not matched to a gene. Germline V gene sequence: CDR1 SEHNR, CDR2 FQNEAQ (reference sequence). CDR3 region: CASRSGTSGDEQFF. DNA for the CDR3: TGTGCCAGCAGATCCGGGACTAGCGGGGATGAGCAGTTCTTC.

The chain is built from TRBV20-1 and TRBJ1-5; no clear D gene. Germline V gives CDR1 DFQATT, CDR2 SNEGSKA (reference sequence). This CDR3 is 14 amino acids long. Trimming took 1 base from V and 4 from J, leaving 11 bases between them. As DNA, the CDR3 is TGCAGTGCTAGAGCGACCAGCTTGAATCAGCCCCAGCATTTT. Amino acids: CSARATSLNQPQHF.

In the case of this clonotype: A junction end diverges from the germline sequence, so it may reflect a read error. The chain carries TRBV24-1 and TRBJ2-1; 7 bases fit TRBD2. The CDR3 spans 16 residues. Germline values: CDR1 KGHDR, CDR2 SFDVKD. CDR3 in DNA: TGTGCCACCAGTGAGTCCGCAGCGGGAATCTACGATGAGCAGTTCTTC. Its translation: CATSESAAGIYDEQFF.

This clonotype was seen a single time. The chain is built from TRBV12-3 or TRBV12-4 and TRBJ1-5, with a weak D call TRBD1 (5 bases). The CDR3 sequence is 12 residues long. Between the trimmed V and J ends, which lost 5 bases and 11 bases, there was a span of 13 bases. CDR3 protein: CASSRQSSAQHF. CDR3 coding DNA: TGTGCCAGCAGTAGACAGAGTTCGGCCCAGCATTTT.

The chain recombines TRBV12-3 or TRBV12-4 with TRBJ1-5; 9 nucleotides match TRBD1. This CDR3 has 13 amino acids. With 6 bases clipped from V and 7 bases from J, the junction kept 4 bases outside the gene matches. The CDR3 sequence: CASRGTGNQPQHF. The CDR3 nucleotides are TGTGCCAGCAGGGGGACAGGGAACCAGCCCCAGCATTTT.